This T cell receptor beta chain comes out of a study of OX40 agonist ivuxolimab in advanced cancers. In the study overall: With a range of roughly 23 to 90, age averaged about 58 years, and around 83% were male.

Sequencing used immunoSEQ multiplex PCR; TCRdb keeps in-frame clones, though not all of them. The sample records 55,000 or so clones, 87% being singletons. Trimming cost V 5 bases and J 7 bases; bases outside gene matches: 8. The CDR3 covers 15 residues. The germline V gene has CDR1 SGHAT and CDR2 FQNNGV. It was autoimmune disease history or systemic immunosuppression that excluded patients. Blood was sampled at baseline, cycle 4 day 1, and cycle 7 day 1. Study-level findings and limits: Antigen specificity of clonally expanded peripheral T cells was not established.

To note about this clone: What it binds is not known.

This material consisted of CD4+ or CD8+ T cells sorted from blood, taken in a trial of the OX40 agonist ivuxolimab. The sequence was obtained from an adult with an advanced solid tumor such as melanoma, head and neck, liver or kidney cancer. The chain links TRBV11-2 to TRBJ2-1; 10 bases agree with TRBD2. The CDR3 bases are TGTGCCAGCAGCATCTATAGGACTAGCGGAAATGAGCAGTTCTTC. Translating it yields CASSIYRTSGNEQFF.